The clone carrying this T cell receptor (beta chain) has only a few counts. Its target is not known. The data were taken from a study of blood T cells in healthy people across ages. Study-wide results and caveats: Both naive CD4+ cell counts and diversity were greater in long-lived donors than in aged donors. The study regarded diversity estimates from one million T cells as underestimates.

With V trimmed by 6 bases and J by 5 bases, 10 bases remained unmatched. This CDR3 has 15 residues. From germline, CDR1 is SEHNR and CDR2 FQNEAQ (reference sequence). Sample-barcoded 5' priming and a J-beta primer mix drove a second PCR of about 6 to 11 cycles. TCRdb reprocessed the 5' RACE reads via MiXCR and lists one record per CDR3 protein. The repertoire consists of around 900,000 distinct CDR3 sequences, with just over 50% occurring once and the leading ten covering about 20%. The sequence came from a woman aged 60-70 years in good health. Sequencing was performed on blood. The rearrangement links TRBV7-9 to TRBJ2-5, with 9 bases lining up with TRBD1. The DNA of the CDR3 is TGTGCCAGCAGTCCGAACAGGGGGCGCGGCGAGACCCAGTACTTC. It yields the protein CASSPNRGRGETQYF.